The 31 T cell receptor delta chains in this list originate from one sample, sequenced in a study of γδ T cells in repeated Plasmodium falciparum infection. TCRdb re-called clones from the multiplex PCR reads via CATT. The table includes under 65,000 delta-chain clones, over 1.5% detected once. Bulk repertoires came from Vgamma9/Vdelta2+ or Vdelta2-negative gammadelta T cells flow-sorted from PBMC. Sequencing input: gamma-delta T cells from blood. The receptors stem from a pool of human donors (malaria-infected and uninfected, not separated).

This clone was seen repeatedly, ten times or more. The protein TCRdb gives is from a much larger clone and does not agree with this DNA's translation at residue 10, likely a read error; the protein shown here comes from the DNA. The V call is TRDV1, the J call TRDJ1, with 9 bases lining up with TRDD3. Germline loops: CDR1 TSWWSYY, CDR2 QGS. Germline trimming cut 4 bases from V and 9 bases from J; bases unmatched to any gene: 6. The CDR3 runs to 13 residues. The CDR3 region has the DNA TGTGCTCTTGGGGTACTGGGGGACGCTGAACTCATCTTT. Its translation is CALGVLGDAELIF.

The sample holds one count of this clone. The V gene was identified as TRDV1, while no J gene was called. The germline CDR1 and CDR2 sequences are TSWWSYY and QGS. The CDR3 covers 11 residues. The CDR3 DNA is TGTGCTCTTGGGGACGGCCTTCCTGCGTTCTTT. Amino acids: CALGDGLPAFF.

Worth noting for this clone: The mismatch at residue 16 between this DNA's translation and the TCRdb protein of a much larger clone likely reflects a read error; the protein shown is translated from the DNA. CDR3 nucleotides: TGTGCCTTTCCCAAGGCTACGTACGGGGATTGTAGCGCCGATAAACCCATCTTT. Encoded protein: CAFPKATYGDCSADKPIF. This chain links TRDV3 with TRDJ1; a weak D match, TRDD3 (6 bases). Germline-derived CDR1 and CDR2 are TVYSNPD and GDNSRS (reference sequence). The CDR3 has 18 amino acids.

This clone occurred many times. The TCRdb record carries a much larger clone's protein, which differs from this DNA's translation at residue 3; a read error is the likely cause, and the protein listed here is the DNA translation. V usage is TRDV1 and J usage is TRDJ1; 12 bases fit TRDD3. The J gene comes from matching the DNA to germline here; TCRdb lacks it. Germline loops: CDR1 TSWWSYY, CDR2 QGS. CDR3 size: 19 residues. The CDR3 spells CAIGKPYALGDTNTDKLIF. The CDR3 DNA follows: TGTGCTATTGGGAAACCTTACGCCCTGGGGGATACGAACACCGATAAACTCATCTTT.

This clone has at least ten counts. This DNA's translation and the protein TCRdb lists, from a much larger clone, do not match at residue 13, likely due to a read error; the protein shown is translated from the DNA. The rearrangement links TRDV1 to TRDJ1; TRDD3 agrees at 12 bases. Germline V CDR1 and CDR2: TSWWSYY, QGS. The V and J ends lost 0 bases and 2 bases, in that order; junction bases with no gene match: 10. This CDR3 has 19 amino acids. Here the CDR3 DNA reads TGTGCTCTTGGGGAACTTGGGGAGTACTGGGGGATACAGACCGATAAACTCATCTTT. Its translation: CALGELGEYWGIQTDKLIF.

This clone was recorded many times. A far larger clone is only one base removed, so a read error is likely. Other DNA sequences in the sample encode the same CDR3. This sequence joins TRDV1 and TRDJ1, with D unresolved. Germline CDR1 is TSWWSYY and CDR2 is QGS. V lost 2 bases, J lost 11 bases, and 9 bases lay in between. There are 11 residues in the CDR3. The CDR3: CALGENRKLIF. The CDR3 bases are TGTGCTCTTGGGGAAAATCGTAAGCTCATCTTT.

Only a few counts were recorded for this clone. The translation of this DNA and the TCRdb protein of a much larger clone differ at residue 13, probably owing to a read error; the protein shown here is translated from the DNA. The V and J genes are TRDV1 and TRDJ1, with 12 bases identical to TRDD3. No J segment appears in TCRdb, so it was assigned here by matching the sequence to germline. The J segment lost 3 bases and the V segment lost 4 bases, leaving 18 bases of the junction unmatched. The CDR3 has 20 residues. Germline V gene sequence: CDR1 TSWWSYY, CDR2 QGS. In nucleotides, the CDR3 is TGTGCTCTTGGGGGACGGAGCTGGGGGATACGCGTTGCTTGGGCCGATAAACTCATCTTT. Residues: CALGGRSWGIRVAWADKLIF.

This clone was found a few times. The translation of this DNA and the TCRdb protein of a much larger clone differ at residue 15, probably owing to a read error; the protein shown here is translated from the DNA. The rearrangement joins TRDV1 to TRDJ1, with 9 nucleotides matching TRDD2. Assignment of the J gene here rests on matching the DNA to germline, because TCRdb gives none. Germline-derived CDR1 and CDR2 are TSWWSYY and QGS. The CDR3 has 23 residues. V shed 1 base, J shed 3 bases, and the junction held 27 bases outside the gene matches. CDR3 amino acids: CALGEPPSYLYVGGCAGSDKLIF. The DNA for the CDR3 is TGTGCTCTTGGGGAACCCCCTTCCTACCTTTATGTGGGGGGATGCGCAGGATCCGATAAACTCATCTTT.

This clone was recorded at least ten times. For this DNA, TCRdb reports the protein of a much larger clone, which diverges at residue 3, most likely from a read error; the protein presented here is translated directly from the DNA. The chain employs TRDV1 and TRDJ1; a possible D gene is TRDD3 (6 bases). The CDR3 extends over 18 amino acids. Trimming took off 10 bases at V and 0 bases at J, with 27 bases between the two ends. CDR1 is TSWWSYY, CDR2 QGS, per germline. CDR3 DNA: TGTGCTCGTGTGGAATGGGGATCGGATCCCGTGTACACCGATAAACTCATCTTT. It specifies CARVEWGSDPVYTDKLIF.

The sample holds many counts of this clone. With only one base between it and a far larger clone, this is likely a read error. This CDR3 is also generated by other DNA sequences in the sample. This sequence joins TRDV1 and TRDJ1; 11 bases fit TRDD3. In germline, CDR1 is TSWWSYY, CDR2 QGS. The CDR3 runs to 19 residues. CDR3: CALGELGWGIPSYTDKLIF. In nucleotides, the CDR3 is TGTGCTCTTGGGGAACTAGGCTGGGGGATACCCTCATACACCGATAAGCTCATCTTT.

About this clone: TCRdb's listed protein matches a much larger clone and diverges from this DNA's translation at residue 4, likely through a read error; the protein shown comes from the DNA. V is TRAV38-2/DV8 and J is TRDJ1; 9 nucleotides match TRDD2. Matching the DNA to germline supplied the J gene, which TCRdb does not give. The V gene end was trimmed by 6 bases and the J gene end by 8 bases; junction bases not matched to a gene: 20. Looked up from germline, CDR1 is TSESDYY and CDR2 is QEAYKQQN. The CDR3 runs 17 residues. The CDR3 nucleotides read TGTGCTTATAAGACCCCAGGCCTTCCTACCCCTCTATCGAAACTCATCTTT. It specifies CAYKTPGLPTPLSKLIF.

Turning to this clone: The protein TCRdb gives is from a much larger clone and does not agree with this DNA's translation at residue 14, likely a read error; the protein shown here comes from the DNA. The V call is TRDV2, the J call TRDJ1; 7 bases are a match to TRDD3. CDR1 and CDR2 from the germline V gene are GEAIGNYY and EKD. This CDR3 contains 17 residues. The CDR3 DNA sequence: TGTGCCTGTGACACTGGGGGGGATTACCGGTACACCGATGAACTCACCTTT. Translation: CACDTGGDYRYTDELTF.

Turning to this clone: A far larger clone differs by one base, so this is likely a read error. Other DNA sequences in this specimen translate into the identical CDR3. The V gene reported is TRDV1; the J gene is uncalled; TRDD3 reflects the table's D call only, with no check against the DNA. CDR3 length equals 21 residues. Germline V gene lookup returns CDR1 TSWWSYY and CDR2 QGS. The CDR3 nucleotides are TGTGCTCTTGGGGACTCTTCCTACGGGAATGGGGTCATATGTGTCACCGATAAACTCATCTTC. Translated: CALGDSSYGNGVICVTDKLIF.

At least ten counts were recorded for this clone. The protein recorded in TCRdb matches a much larger clone and deviates from this DNA's translation at residue 7, suggesting a read error; the protein here is obtained by translating the DNA. The genes are TRDV1 and TRDJ1, with D unresolved. The germline V and J ends were trimmed by 0 bases and 5 bases, with 7 bases remaining between them. CDR1 is TSWWSYY, CDR2 QGS, per germline. The length of the CDR3 is 13 residues. The CDR3 is CALGELSVDKLIF. In nucleotides, the CDR3 is TGTGCTCTTGGGGAACTATCCGTGGATAAACTCATCTTT.

At least ten counts were recorded for this clone. This is likely an artifact of a read error, given a far larger clone one base away. The same CDR3 can be traced to other DNA sequences in this sample. CDR3 in DNA: TGTGCTCTTGGGGAATACAGCCTGGGATACTACCGGGATAAACTCATCTTC. This gives the protein CALGEYSLGYYRDKLIF. This chain uses TRDV1 with TRDJ1, with 7 bases lining up with TRDD3. The CDR3 extends over 17 amino acids. Germline V CDR1 and CDR2: TSWWSYY, QGS.

Only a few counts were recorded for this clone. A far bigger clonotype differs at one base, so this is likely a read error. Other DNA variants within this sample encode the same CDR3. V gene TRDV1 combines with J gene TRDJ1; 12 positions match TRDD3. Per germline, CDR1 TSWWSYY and CDR2 QGS. There are 21 residues in the CDR3. This CDR3 is CALGDNPTWVGWGIRSDKLIF. CDR3 in DNA: TGCGCTCTTGGGGATAATCCTACTTGGGTTGGCTGGGGGATACGCTCCGATAAACTCATCTTT.

The table lists this clone with many counts. TCRdb's protein for this DNA is that of a much larger clone and differs from the translation at residue 11, likely a read error; the protein shown is the DNA translation. The chain is built from TRDV1 and TRDJ1, with no clear D. Trimming stripped 3 bases from V and 3 bases from J, with 20 bases between. The CDR3 spans 17 residues. CDR1 and CDR2 (germline): TSWWSYY, QGS. The CDR3, as DNA: TGTGCTCTTGGGGAGCCGGAGTACGTGAGGGCCCCCGATAAACTCATCTTT. It is translated as CALGEPEYVRAPDKLIF.

This clone was seen more than once but under ten times. The TCRdb protein comes from a much larger clone and disagrees with this DNA's translation at residue 9, likely due to a read error; the protein given here is derived from the DNA. This chain uses TRDV2 with TRDJ3, with 8 bases lining up with TRDD3. Matching the DNA to germline supplied the J gene, which TCRdb does not give. From germline, CDR1 is GEAIGNYY and CDR2 EKD. The CDR3 spans 21 residues. V lost 3 bases, J lost 0 bases, and 15 bases stayed unmatched. CDR3 residues: CACDSVLGGTRSSWDTRQMFF. The DNA for the CDR3 is TGTGCCTGTGACTCCGTACTGGGGGGTACGAGGAGCTCCTGGGACACCCGACAGATGTTTTTC.

At least ten counts were recorded for this clone. A read error may explain this, as a much larger clone is one base away. The chain uses TRDV1 and TRDJ1; D uncertain. The V gene lost 7 bases and the J gene lost 0 bases, with 15 bases spanning the gap. Germline V gene lookup returns CDR1 TSWWSYY and CDR2 QGS. The CDR3 has 15 residues. The CDR3 region is CALARPPHYTDKLIF. CDR3 nucleotides: TGTGCTCTTGCCCGCCCTCCACATTACACCGATAAACTCATCTTT.

This clone was observed a handful of times. This likely reflects a read error, since a far larger clone is one base away. This rearrangement joins TRDV1 to TRDJ1; tentatively, D is TRDD3 (5 bases). The J gene is not listed in TCRdb, so it was assigned here from a DNA match to germline. Germline lookup yields CDR1 TSWWSYY and CDR2 QGS. This CDR3 region has 19 residues. This chain's CDR3 is CALGERPGSAHHVTDKLIF. DNA for the CDR3: TGTGCCCTTGGGGAACGGCCTGGGTCGGCCCACCATGTAACCGATAAACTCATCTTT.

A note on this clone: TCRdb records a much larger clone's protein for this DNA, with a difference at residue 14 that likely arises from a read error; the protein given is the translation of the DNA. The CDR3 spells CACDTVVLGDKPLNYTDKLIF. The DNA of the CDR3 is TGTGCCTGTGACACCGTTGTACTGGGGGATAAGCCCCTTAACTACACCGATAAACTCATCTTT. This chain links TRDV2 with TRDJ1, with 11 positions matching TRDD3. This CDR3 region has 21 residues. J lost 0 bases, V lost 0 bases, and 17 bases had no gene match. Germline CDR1 reads GEAIGNYY; CDR2 reads EKD.

This clone was seen a handful of times. Since a far larger clone is one base different, this is likely a read error. The sample contains more than one DNA sequence encoding this CDR3. This chain links TRDV2 with TRDJ3, with TRDD3 matching over 10 bases. CDR1 is GEAIGNYY and CDR2 is EKD in the germline V gene. CDR3 length equals 24 residues. With V trimmed by 0 bases and J by 1 base, 20 bases remained unmatched. CDR3 protein: CACDTIDSRTGGSGPSWDTRQMFF. In DNA, the CDR3 is TGTGCCTGTGACACCATCGATTCCCGTACTGGGGGATCAGGACCTTCCTGGGACACCCGACAGATGTTTTTC.

In the case of this clone: This likely stems from a read error, as it lies one base from a far larger clone. Other DNA sequences in this sample translate to the same CDR3. The chain is built from TRDV1 and TRDJ1; TRDD3 agrees at 10 bases. The J gene, left out of TCRdb, was set here by checking the DNA against germline. Per the germline V gene, CDR1 is TSWWSYY and CDR2 is QGS. With 4 bases clipped from V and 3 bases from J, the junction kept 20 bases outside the gene matches. This CDR3 contains 20 residues. The CDR3 reads CALGGAHGLGDTRGADKLIF. The CDR3 region has the DNA TGTGCTCTTGGGGGAGCCCATGGATTGGGGGATACAAGAGGTGCCGATAAACTCATCTTT.

This clone appeared many times. J is TRDJ1 and V is TRDV1; no clear D gene. CDR1 and CDR2 (germline): TSWWSYY, QGS. The CDR3 runs to 17 residues. The CDR3 bases are TGTGCCCAGTCCCTCCCCCCTTATCCTGGCTACACCGATAAACTCATCTTT. This encodes CAQSLPPYPGYTDKLIF.

This clone was observed at least ten times. A read error is the likely source, as a far larger clone sits one nucleotide away. Other DNA sequences in this specimen translate into the identical CDR3. The V gene is TRDV2, the J gene TRDJ1, with TRDD3 identical over 8 bases. Unmatched junction bases numbered 48, after V lost 4 bases and J lost 0 bases. Germline assignment: CDR1 GEAIGNYY and CDR2 EKD. The CDR3 consists of 29 residues. This CDR3 is CACDPAFRPNGVEPLLGADADLYTDKLIF. The CDR3 DNA is TGTGCCTGTGATCCTGCCTTCCGGCCCAATGGAGTAGAGCCCTTACTGGGGGCCGACGCTGACCTATACACCGATAAACTCATCTTT.

This clone was detected a few times. The protein held in TCRdb is that of a much larger clone and does not match this DNA's translation at residue 6, likely because of a read error; the protein shown is translated from the DNA. DNA for the CDR3: TGTGCCTGTGACACGGAGTACTGGGGGATACCCCAGTACACCGATAAACTCATCTTT. Its translation is CACDTEYWGIPQYTDKLIF. The chain combines TRDV2 with TRDJ1; TRDD3 aligns across 12 bases. No J segment appears in TCRdb, so it was assigned here by matching the sequence to germline. The V segment lost 1 base and the J segment 0 bases; nucleotides outside the gene matches: 11. Germline V gene lookup returns CDR1 GEAIGNYY and CDR2 EKD. The CDR3 is made up of 19 amino acids.

Comment on this clone: TCRdb's protein for this DNA is that of a much larger clone and differs from the translation at residue 13, likely a read error; the protein shown is the DNA translation. The chain recombines TRDV1 with TRDJ1, with a possible D match to TRDD3 (6 bases). The CDR3 runs 18 residues. CDR1 and CDR2 (germline): TSWWSYY, QGS. The V gene lost 2 bases and the J gene lost 3 bases, with 22 bases spanning the gap. CDR3 in DNA: TGTGCTCTTGGGGAAACGAGCCCTTCGCTGGGGCCCTCCGATAAACTCATCTTT. This encodes CALGETSPSLGPSDKLIF.

This clone was recorded many times. For this DNA, TCRdb reports the protein of a much larger clone, which diverges at residue 5, most likely from a read error; the protein presented here is translated directly from the DNA. The rearrangement joins TRDV2 to TRDJ1, with D unclear. Here the J gene came from matching the DNA to germline, since TCRdb omits it. CDR3 length: 14 amino acids. Between the trimmed V and J ends, which lost 5 bases and 8 bases, there was a span of 20 bases. CDR1 is GEAIGNYY and CDR2 is EKD in the germline V gene. The DNA of the CDR3 is TGTGCCTGTGTCTCAGGTACTGAGGCCCTAAAACTCATCTTT. It is translated as CACVSGTEALKLIF.

This clone appeared many times. It differs at one base from a far larger clone, so likely a read error. Different DNA sequences within this sample yield the same CDR3. The rearrangement joins TRDV2 to TRDJ1; unclear D gene. V was trimmed by 3 bases and J by 3 bases, leaving 19 bases between them. CDR3 length: 16 amino acids. The germline V gene has CDR1 GEAIGNYY and CDR2 EKD. The DNA for the CDR3 is TGTGCCTGTGACCAATGCCGTCCCTCCAAGCCCGATAAACTCATCTTT. As protein: CACDQCRPSKPDKLIF.

Ten or more counts support this clone. The protein held in TCRdb is that of a much larger clone and does not match this DNA's translation at residue 13, likely because of a read error; the protein shown is translated from the DNA. No J gene call was made, and the V gene is TRDV1. CDR3 size: 15 residues. From germline, CDR1 is TSWWSYY and CDR2 QGS. The CDR3 sequence: CALGRAGPYTDKPIF. The CDR3, as DNA: TGTGCTCTTGGTCGCGCCGGCCCGTACACCGATAAACCCATCTTT.

This clone showed up just a few times. Only one base separates this from a far larger clonotype, so it likely reflects a read error. Other DNA sequences within the sample encode an identical CDR3. The chain links TRDV1 to TRDJ1, with D possibly being TRDD2 or TRDD3 (5 bases each). TCRdb does not report a J gene; here it was assigned by matching the DNA to germline references. The CDR3 has 21 residues. CDR1 is TSWWSYY, CDR2 QGS, per germline. CDR3 protein: CALGELEEVPMPYWYTDKLIF. The DNA of the CDR3 is TGTGCCCTTGGGGAACTAGAGGAAGTGCCCATGCCCTACTGGTACACCGATAAACTCATCTTT.